The clone carrying this T cell receptor beta chain was counted ten times or more. The antigen remains undetermined. The sample belongs to a study of T cell repertoires in cytomegalovirus infection. Regarding the study as a whole: Pooled public TCR beta family frequency picked out CMV carriers with the relevant HLA.

V lost 6 bases to trimming and J lost 4 bases, with 12 bases between them. Per the germline V gene, CDR1 is SGHTA and CDR2 is FQGNSA. The CDR3 contains 13 residues. TCRdb processed the reads anew with MiXCR; each CDR3 protein has one entry. The table lists some 200,000 distinct CDR3 sequences, roughly 9% of them singletons. The receptor was derived from a human donor in good health (CMV status not recorded). Some clones in this sample may be carry-over from other donors' samples. The specimen was PBMCs. This chain links TRBV7-2 with TRBJ1-1; D is unclear. The CDR3 here is CASRARQATEAFF. CDR3 in DNA: TGTGCCAGCAGGGCTAGGCAGGCCACTGAAGCTTTCTTT.